This T cell receptor beta chain came from a study of blood T cell repertoires in COVID-19. Study-wide background: Some COVID-19 samples were acute and others convalescent; all came from the United States, Italy and Spain. The analysed material was cDNA or gDNA that came from T cells, B-cell-depleted T cells, or PBMCs.

Under the authors' procedure: Nucleated cell number was recorded as an estimate derived from reference gene primer amplification. Sequencing was performed with immunoSEQ multiplex PCR; in TCRdb, only in-frame clones are kept and a portion is missing. The V and J calls and clone size were taken over from that table, and D and trimming were inferred from the DNA. Here the sample spans 290,000 or so clones, around 90% being singletons. The receptor's source is a man between 18 and 35 years old with active or convalescent COVID-19. Sequenced input: peripheral blood.

CDR3: CASSLLAGGRNEQFF. CDR3 sequence (DNA): TGTGCCAGCAGTTTACTAGCGGGAGGACGAAATGAGCAGTTCTTC. V gene TRBV27 combines with J gene TRBJ2-1; 11 bases fit TRBD2. This CDR3 is 15 amino acids long. V lost 2 bases, J lost 7 bases, and 4 bases stayed unmatched. From germline, CDR1 is MNHEY and CDR2 SMNVEV (reference sequence).